This T cell receptor beta chain is drawn from a study of T cell repertoires in cytomegalovirus infection. In the study overall: CMV infection plus the matching HLA type was flagged by public TCR beta signatures. Study findings and constraints: HLA-C-restricted CMV-specific TCR beta clonotypes prevailed in the ex vivo response. The study identified carriers of CMV plus the relevant HLA from cumulative public TCR beta family frequency.

TCRdb independently ran MiXCR on the reads; one entry per CDR3 protein. Among hundreds of thousands of distinct CDR3 sequences, roughly 31% were seen once, and the ten largest hold over 12%. There are a few counts of this clonotype. Its antigen remains unidentified. Here the sequenced sample was cultured CD8+ T cells from PBMCs, taken from culture after CMV antigen stimulation. This TCR was sampled from a human donor in good health (CMV status not recorded). Some clones in this sample may be carry-over from other donors' samples.

As DNA, the CDR3 is TGTGCCAGCAGCTCCCGGGCGGGGGGTTCCTACGAGCAGTACTTC. As protein: CASSSRAGGSYEQYF. The rearrangement uses TRBV7-6 and TRBJ2-7; 8 nucleotides align to TRBD2. The germline V gene encodes CDR1 SGHVS and CDR2 FNYEAQ. J was trimmed by 1 base and V by 4 bases; bases with no gene match: 6. CDR3 length: 15 amino acids. Filled out from reference TRBV7-6 and TRBJ2-7, the complete variable domain reads GAGVSQSPRYKVTKRGQDVALRCDPISGHVSLYWYRQALGQGPEFLTYFNYEAQQDKSGLPNDRFSAERPEGSISTLTIQRTEQRDSAMYRCASSSRAGGSYEQYFGPGTRLTVT.